Each of the 32 T cell receptor beta chains below was sequenced from the same sample in a study of T cells in Graves' hyperthyroidism and ophthalmopathy. Amplification of TCR beta CDR3 regions used RNA as the template. An initial round of RT-PCR targeting the TCR CDR3 relied on the HTBI primer set. Each CDR3 protein is one row after TCRdb ran MiXCR on the multiplex PCR reads. The sample includes around 350,000 distinct CDR3 sequences, about 18% of them seen just once. The sample taken for sequencing was blood. Receptor source: a woman aged 25 to 45 with Graves' hyperthyroidism that later progressed to Graves' ophthalmopathy.

This clonotype came up many times. The genes are TRBV2 and TRBJ1-1; 11 bases map to TRBD1. The CDR3 loop spans 12 amino acids. Germline V gene lookup returns CDR1 SNHLY and CDR2 FYNNEI. Trimming at V came to 6 bases and at J to 6 bases, leaving 0 bases not matched to a gene. CDR3 sequence: CASRGQGAEAFF. The CDR3 DNA follows: TGTGCCAGCAGGGGACAGGGGGCTGAAGCTTTCTTT.

This chain links TRBV20-1 with TRBJ2-3; 12 bases line up with TRBD2. The CDR3 has 15 residues. V was pared by 4 bases and J by 3 bases, with 5 bases of the junction left unmatched. CDR1 DFQATT and CDR2 SNEGSKA come from the germline V gene (reference sequence). The chain's CDR3 is CSAKSSGGDTDTQYF. The CDR3 nucleotides are TGCAGTGCTAAATCTAGCGGGGGGGATACAGATACGCAGTATTTT.

The chain combines TRBV5-4 with TRBJ2-1, with 7 bases identical to TRBD1. The V and J ends lost 3 bases and 5 bases, in that order; junction bases with no gene match: 11. The CDR3 has 16 amino acids. CDR1 is SGHNT, CDR2 YYREEE, per germline (reference sequence). This CDR3 is CASSSQTGERNNEQFF. CDR3 in DNA: TGTGCCAGCAGCTCTCAAACAGGGGAGAGGAACAATGAGCAGTTCTTC.

This clonotype has a count of ten or more. The chain combines TRBV6-2 or TRBV6-3 with TRBJ2-5; D may be TRBD1 (5 bases). This CDR3 has 14 amino acids. Germline lookup yields CDR1 MNHEY and CDR2 SVGEGT. The V end was cut by 6 bases, the J end by 1 base, with 12 bases between. CDR3: CASRSSGRQETQYF. CDR3 DNA: TGTGCCAGCAGAAGTTCAGGGCGCCAAGAGACCCAGTACTTC.

The genes are TRBV10-3 and TRBJ1-4, with D hard to call. Germline loops: CDR1 ENHRY, CDR2 SYGVKD. The CDR3 runs to 16 residues. The V and J ends lost 3 bases and 7 bases respectively, with 18 bases between them. CDR3 bases: TGTGCCATCAGTGATCTTATCGGAAGGCTGGGTGAAAAACTGTTTTTT. Encoded protein: CAISDLIGRLGEKLFF.

This CDR3 is CASSPIGSSYNEQFF. The CDR3 bases are TGTGCCAGCAGCCCCATAGGCTCCTCCTACAATGAGCAGTTCTTC. This chain links TRBV7-9 with TRBJ2-1; no definite D call. This CDR3 has 15 residues. The V gene's germline CDR1 is SEHNR and CDR2 FQNEAQ (reference sequence). Trimming took off 5 bases at V and 0 bases at J, with 11 bases between the two ends.

In this sample, this clonotype turned up many times. The gene calls are TRBV7-8 and TRBJ2-7; TRBD2 is a possible D gene (6 bases). With 4 bases removed from V and 2 bases from J, the gap between germline ends came to 21 bases. Germline assignment: CDR1 SGHVS and CDR2 FQNEAQ. The length of the CDR3 is 17 residues. Written as DNA, the CDR3 is TGTGCCAGCAGCTCCAGTGGGGTAGGACTATCGCCCTACGAGCAGTACTTC. Amino acids: CASSSSGVGLSPYEQYF.

This clonotype occurred a few times. Given a much more abundant clone one base away, this may be a read error. This chain links TRBV5-5 with TRBJ2-3; D remains unclear. Germline CDR1 and CDR2: SGHKS and YYEKEE (reference sequence). This CDR3 has 15 amino acids. As DNA, the CDR3 is TGTGGCAGCAGCTTATATTACGGATTCACAGATACGCAGTATTTT. As protein: CGSSLYYGFTDTQYF.

The table lists this clonotype with a few counts. The junction and the germline gene differ at one end; a read error may be behind it. The chain uses TRBV2 and TRBJ2-7; D unclear. Germline values: CDR1 SNHLY, CDR2 FYNNEI. This CDR3 is 11 amino acids long. CDR3 bases: TGTGCCAGCAGCTGGGGATACGAGCAGCACTTC. Its protein is CASSWGYEQHF.

The chain has TRBV6-5 and TRBJ2-3; D gene uncertain. Germline V gene data show CDR1 as MNHEY and CDR2 as SVGAGI. The V gene lost 5 bases and the J gene lost 3 bases, with 9 bases spanning the gap. This CDR3 is built from 13 residues. The CDR3: CASSLDETDTQYF. The CDR3 nucleotides read TGTGCCAGCAGTCTCGACGAGACAGATACGCAGTATTTT.

V and J are TRBV12-3 or TRBV12-4 and TRBJ2-7, with a weak D call TRBD1 (6 bases). The V end was cut by 3 bases, the J end by 0 bases, with 9 bases between. There are 14 residues in the CDR3. The CDR3 region is CASSFKGGSYEQYV. The CDR3 DNA follows: TGTGCCAGCAGTTTCAAAGGGGGCTCCTACGAGCAGTACGTC.

The CDR3: CASSEGIGRFWYF. CDR3 DNA sequence: TGTGCCAGCAGTGAAGGAATAGGCCGCTTTTGGTACTTC. The V gene is TRBV25-1, the J gene TRBJ2-5; D unclear. Trimming took off 2 bases at V and 13 bases at J, with 17 bases between the two ends. CDR3 size: 13 residues. Germline-derived CDR1 and CDR2 are MGHDK and SYGVNS.

This clonotype was detected only a few times. J is TRBJ2-1 and V is TRBV6-4; 8 bases are a match to TRBD2. The germline gives CDR1 MRHNA, CDR2 SNTAGT. The V gene end was trimmed by 0 bases and the J gene end by 0 bases; junction bases not matched to a gene: 1. The CDR3 has 16 amino acids. CDR3 residues: CASSDSSGSSYNEQFF. The CDR3 coding sequence is TGTGCCAGCAGTGACTCGAGCGGGAGCTCCTACAATGAGCAGTTCTTC.

This clonotype was counted ten times or more. This chain connects TRBV20-1 to TRBJ2-3; the D is unclear. The CDR3 has 12 residues. Germline V gene lookup returns CDR1 DFQATT and CDR2 SNEGSKA (reference sequence). The ends were cut back, 4 bases at V and 1 base at J, with 6 bases in the middle. Here the CDR3 DNA reads TGCAGTGCTATCACGGGCACAGATACGCAGTATTTT. Its protein product is CSAITGTDTQYF.

This clonotype has a count of ten or more. The V call is TRBV12-3 or TRBV12-4, the J call TRBJ2-3; 10 bases map to TRBD1. The CDR3 sequence is 17 residues long. J lost 3 bases, V lost 5 bases, and 11 bases had no gene match. CDR3 sequence (DNA): TGTGCCAGCAGTGACACGATCGACAGGGGGCCGACAGATACGCAGTATTTT. Residues: CASSDTIDRGPTDTQYF.

The chain carries TRBV18 and TRBJ2-3; TRBD2 matches at 9 bases. J lost 2 bases, V lost 5 bases, and 5 bases had no gene match. The CDR3 is 15 residues long. Germline CDR1 reads KGHSH; CDR2 reads LQKENI. This CDR3 is CASSSKREDTDTQYF. CDR3 DNA sequence: TGTGCCAGCTCATCAAAGCGGGAGGACACAGATACGCAGTATTTT.

This clonotype occurred many times. The V and J genes are TRBV6-5 and TRBJ2-7; the D gene is possibly TRBD2 (7 bases). In germline, CDR1 is MNHEY, CDR2 SVGAGI. V shed 0 bases and J shed 2 bases, with 11 bases lying between them. There are 15 residues in the CDR3. The CDR3 reads CASSYSGGGPYEQYF. CDR3 bases: TGTGCCAGCAGTTACTCGGGGGGGGGGCCCTACGAGCAGTACTTC.

This rearrangement joins TRBV6-1 to TRBJ1-2; 9 bases map to TRBD1. Germline V gene lookup returns CDR1 MNHNS and CDR2 SASEGT. V trimming: 4 bases; J trimming: 8 bases; junction bases outside the gene matches: 14. This CDR3 has 16 residues. The DNA for the CDR3 is TGTGCCAGCAGTGGGGGGACAGGGAGCGGGGGGAGAGGCTACACCTTC. It yields the protein CASSGGTGSGGRGYTF.

This CDR3 reads CASSMIGGSGNTIYF. The CDR3 coding sequence is TGTGCCAGTAGTATGATCGGGGGCTCTGGAAACACCATATATTTT. V and J are TRBV19 and TRBJ1-3; perhaps TRBD1 as D (5 bases). CDR1 and CDR2 (germline): LNHDA, SQIVND (reference sequence). V was trimmed by 3 bases and J by 0 bases, leaving 9 bases between them. This CDR3 has 15 amino acids.

This clonotype was picked up many times. This chain uses TRBV7-8 with TRBJ2-7; 7 positions agree with TRBD1. CDR3 length equals 16 residues. Germline CDR1 and CDR2: SGHVS and FQNEAQ. J gave up 4 bases and V 2 bases, and 11 bases lay outside the gene matches. In DNA form, the CDR3 reads TGTGCCAGCAGCTTATCGAAGGGGGCGCCCGGTTACGAGCAGTACTTC. This sequence encodes CASSLSKGAPGYEQYF.

The chain carries TRBV19 and TRBJ1-5; no firm D call. Germline CDR1 is LNHDA and CDR2 is SQIVND (reference sequence). The CDR3 contains 15 residues. Trimming pared 3 bases from V and 9 bases from J, leaving 18 bases between. The CDR3 DNA follows: TGTGCCAGTAGTATGATGGCAGAGAGTCCCCGGCCCCAGCATTTT. This translates into CASSMMAESPRPQHF.

This clonotype showed up just a few times. The genes are TRBV29-1 and TRBJ1-2; no definite D call. V lost 7 bases and J 1 base, leaving 10 bases between the germline ends. CDR1 SQVTM and CDR2 ANQGSEA come from the germline V gene. The CDR3 runs to 12 residues. CDR3 sequence (DNA): TGCAGCGCGGTCGAAGTTAACTATGGCTACACCTTC. Translated, it gives CSAVEVNYGYTF.

The V call is TRBV7-6, the J call TRBJ2-3; 7 bases line up with TRBD2. V lost 2 bases and J lost 4; bases outside the gene matches: 6. Germline values: CDR1 SGHVS, CDR2 FNYEAQ. The CDR3 runs 15 residues. CDR3 residues: CASSLNLAVADTQYF. In DNA, the CDR3 is TGTGCCAGCAGCTTAAATCTAGCGGTGGCAGATACGCAGTATTTT.

This clonotype was recorded a few times. The chain carries TRBV6-1 and TRBJ1-6, with D maybe TRBD1 (5 bases). In germline, CDR1 is MNHNS, CDR2 SASEGT. V was cut by 6 bases and J by 0 bases, with 15 bases left in between. The CDR3 runs to 17 residues. CDR3 nucleotide sequence: TGTGCCAGCAGCTACAGGACGGTAGTCTCCTATAATTCACCCCTCCACTTT. Its protein is CASSYRTVVSYNSPLHF.

V gene TRBV4-2 combines with J gene TRBJ1-1; D unclear. The CDR3 has 15 residues. Looked up from germline, CDR1 is LGHNA and CDR2 is YNFKEQ. The V end was cut by 0 bases, the J end by 3 bases, with 11 bases between. The CDR3 region is CASSQDGWTDTEAFF. The CDR3 DNA reads as TGTGCCAGCAGCCAAGATGGCTGGACGGACACTGAAGCTTTCTTT.

This clonotype was observed at least ten times. V usage is TRBV20-1 and J usage is TRBJ2-1, with TRBD1 matching over 7 bases. V shed 6 bases, J shed 5 bases, and the junction held 13 bases outside the gene matches. The CDR3 spans 15 residues. Germline assignment: CDR1 DFQATT and CDR2 SNEGSKA (reference sequence). The CDR3 DNA follows: TGCAGTGCACGGGACAGTCACTACCCCAACAATGAGCAGTTCTTC. Protein sequence: CSARDSHYPNNEQFF.

In its sample, this clonotype was seen once. This sequence may be a read error, since a much larger clone differs from it by one base. The chain carries TRBV20-1 and TRBJ2-1, with 9 bases lining up with TRBD2. J lost 7 bases, V lost 0 bases, and 13 bases had no gene match. Germline V lookup: CDR1 DFQATT, CDR2 SNEGSKA (reference sequence). This CDR3 has 17 amino acids. The CDR3 region is CSARDLGGRALGNEQFF. The CDR3, as DNA: TGCAGTGCTAGAGATCTCGGCGGGAGGGCTCTGGGGAATGAGCAGTTCTTC.

This clonotype was found a few times. This rearrangement joins TRBV25-1 to TRBJ2-1, with D maybe TRBD1 (6 bases). CDR3 length: 15 residues. V dropped 7 bases and J dropped 4 bases, with 17 bases sitting between them. CDR1 and CDR2 from the germline V gene are MGHDK and SYGVNS. Here the CDR3 DNA reads TGTGCCAGCACGCCCGCGAGACAGGAATACAATGAGCAGTTCTTC. This codes for CASTPARQEYNEQFF.

This clonotype was observed many times. J is TRBJ2-1 and V is TRBV2; no clear D. V was cut by 5 bases and J by 8 bases, with 13 bases left in between. Germline assignment: CDR1 SNHLY and CDR2 FYNNEI. The length of the CDR3 is 13 residues. In nucleotides, the CDR3 is TGTGCCAGCAGTATCCGTGTTGGGTATGAGCAGTTCTTC. This sequence encodes CASSIRVGYEQFF.

J is TRBJ1-5 and V is TRBV20-1, with a weak D call TRBD1 (5 bases). V lost 0 bases and J lost 0, with 12 bases in between. Germline V gives CDR1 DFQATT, CDR2 SNEGSKA (reference sequence). The CDR3 runs 16 residues. The CDR3 DNA is TGCAGTGCTAGAGATGGGAGGGGTATTAGCAATCAGCCCCAGCATTTT. Translation gives CSARDGRGISNQPQHF.

This clonotype was picked up many times. This sequence joins TRBV12-3 or TRBV12-4 and TRBJ2-7; D is perhaps TRBD1 (6 bases). The CDR3 loop spans 14 amino acids. V was pared by 5 bases and J by 3 bases, with 14 bases between. CDR3 residues: CASSVDRDNYEQYF. DNA for the CDR3: TGTGCCAGCAGTGTTGACCGGGACAACTACGAGCAGTACTTC.

This clonotype was found a few times. The V call is TRBV5-1, the J call TRBJ1-2, with D possibly TRBD1 on 6 matching bases. Trimming took off 3 bases at V and 4 bases at J, with 10 bases between the two ends. Germline V gene data show CDR1 as SGHRS and CDR2 as YFSETQ. This CDR3 region has 13 residues. The CDR3 nucleotides are TGCGCCAGCAGCTCCACAGGGTTCTATGGCTACACCTTC. Translated: CASSSTGFYGYTF.